This T cell receptor (beta chain) was obtained from a study of blood T cell repertoires in COVID-19. Study as a whole: T cells, B-cell-depleted T cells, or PBMCs provided the cDNA or gDNA that served as material.

The V gene lost 6 bases and the J gene lost 3 bases, with 11 bases spanning the gap. Germline V gene lookup returns CDR1 KGHDR and CDR2 SFDVKD. The CDR3 has 14 residues. Per the original methods: Estimates of nucleated cell counts were drawn from the amplification of reference gene primers. Libraries were prepared by immunoSEQ multiplex PCR; TCRdb keeps only in-frame clonotypes and omits some of them. Clonal size and the V and J genes are those of that table, whereas D and trimming came from the DNA. Here the sample spans 150,000 to 200,000 clones, approximately 92% being singletons. This sequence joins TRBV24-1 and TRBJ1-5; a possible D gene is TRBD1 (5 bases). This TCR was recovered from a woman between 50 and 59 years old with acute or convalescent COVID-19. Material for sequencing was peripheral blood. For the CDR3, the DNA is TGTGCCACCAGTCCCAGGGAGGCCAATCAGCCCCAGCATTTT. This translates into CATSPREANQPQHF.